Following are 10 T cell receptor beta chains from one sample sequenced in a study of cytomegalovirus exposure and HLA in healthy donors. Researchers ran the PCR with 60 Vbeta and 13 Jbeta primers. Produced via immunoSEQ multiplex PCR; TCRdb's table is partial and in-frame only. Seen here are around 90,000 clones, 85% observed once, and the top ten hold about 7%. The sample comprised PBMCs. These TCRs come from a man aged 35 to 55 in good health and CMV-seropositive.

V and J are TRBV6-6 and TRBJ1-3; 7 bases are shared with TRBD1. After removal of 6 bases from V and 2 bases from J, the junction contained 4 bases not matched to a gene. The CDR3 spans 14 residues. Germline V gene sequence: CDR1 MNHNY, CDR2 SVGAGI (reference sequence). CDR3 sequence reads: CASRLQGTGNTIYF. Written as DNA, the CDR3 is TGTGCCAGCAGGCTACAGGGGACTGGAAACACCATATATTTT.

The chain combines TRBV7-3 with TRBJ1-6; weak D call: TRBD1 (6 bases). Germline V gives CDR1 SGHTA, CDR2 FQGTGA. Trimming took off 5 bases at V and 5 bases at J, with 13 bases between the two ends. This CDR3 comprises 15 residues. CDR3 residues: CASSPGQINNSPLHF. The CDR3 DNA follows: TGTGCCAGCAGCCCCGGACAGATCAATAATTCACCCCTCCACTTT. Combining the CDR3 with reference TRBV7-3 and TRBJ1-6 gives the whole variable domain GAGVSQTPSNKVTEKGKYVELRCDPISGHTALYWYRQSLGQGPEFLIYFQGTGAADDSGLPNDRFFAVRPEGSVSTLKIQRTERGDSAVYLCASSPGQINNSPLHFGNGTRLTVT.

This sequence joins TRBV12-2 and TRBJ2-1; the DNA was not compared with TRBD2, the D call given in the table. TRBV12-2 is a known pseudogene. This CDR3 spans 19 amino acids. The CDR3 DNA follows: TGTGCAAGTCGCTTAGCCTTTACGTTACTAGCGGGGGAATACAATGAGCAGTTCTTC. Protein product: CASRLAFTLLAGEYNEQFF.

The chain employs TRBV11-1 and TRBJ2-7, with 10 positions matching TRBD1. V gave up 5 bases and J gave up 7 bases; unmatched junction bases: 8. CDR1 is SGHAT and CDR2 is FQDESV in the germline V gene (reference sequence). The CDR3 consists of 14 residues. CDR3 DNA: TGTGCCAGCAGCACTGACAGGGGGCGCTGGGAGCAGTACTTC. The encoded protein is CASSTDRGRWEQYF.

The V call is TRBV10-2, the J call TRBJ2-1; the D gene is possibly TRBD2 (6 bases). Trimming shortened V by 6 bases and J by 0 bases, and 12 bases separated the two germline ends. In germline, CDR1 is WSHSY, CDR2 SAAADI. The CDR3 is made up of 15 amino acids. The CDR3 DNA reads as TGCGCCAGCAGGCCCCCCGGGAGCTCCTACAATGAGCAGTTCTTC. It specifies CASRPPGSSYNEQFF.

V and J are TRBV5-1 and TRBJ1-1; TRBD1 agrees at 7 bases. The CDR3 loop spans 13 amino acids. CDR1 and CDR2 from the germline V gene are SGHRS and YFSETQ. The ends lost 5 bases at V and 3 bases at J; junction bases unmatched: 4. In nucleotides, the CDR3 is TGCGCCAGCAGTTCAGGGGGGTACACTGAAGCTTTCTTT. Residues: CASSSGGYTEAFF.

The chain employs TRBV25-1 and TRBJ2-3; 8 nucleotides agree with TRBD2. This CDR3 comprises 15 residues. In germline, CDR1 is MGHDK, CDR2 SYGVNS. V was pared by 5 bases and J by 0 bases, with 4 bases of the junction left unmatched. CDR3 residues: CASSREGLSTDTQYF. CDR3 nucleotide sequence: TGTGCCAGCAGTCGGGAGGGTCTTAGCACAGATACGCAGTATTTT.

This chain connects TRBV28 to TRBJ2-3, with 13 bases aligning to TRBD2. Germline V lookup: CDR1 MDHEN, CDR2 SYDVKM. V was pared by 1 base and J by 4 bases, with 8 bases of the junction left unmatched. The CDR3 runs to 18 residues. The DNA for the CDR3 is TGTGCCAGCAGTTTATTATCCCGGACTAGCGGGAGCTCAGATACGCAGTATTTT. It encodes CASSLLSRTSGSSDTQYF. Looking up the rest from reference TRBV28 and TRBJ2-3 gives the full variable domain: DVKVTQSSRYLVKRTGEKVFLECVQDMDHENMFWYRQDPGLGLRLIYFSYDVKMKEKGDIPEGYSVSREKKERFSLILESASTNQTSMYLCASSLLSRTSGSSDTQYFGPGTRLTVL.

The chain carries TRBV6-1 and TRBJ2-5, with 8 nucleotides matching TRBD1. The J call could be wrong; TRBJ2-7 is a better fit for the DNA end. Germline V lookup: CDR1 MNHNS, CDR2 SASEGT. The CDR3 spans 15 residues. DNA of the CDR3: TGTGCCAGCATCCTGGACAGGGTCTCAATTTACGAGCAGTACTTC. Translated: CASILDRVSIYEQYF.

This clone was observed a handful of times. The chain combines TRBV14 with TRBJ1-2; D may be TRBD1 (6 bases). The CDR3 consists of 16 residues. Trimming left V 4 bases short and J 0 bases short, with 15 bases between. From germline, CDR1 is SGHDN and CDR2 FVKESK. The CDR3 region is CASSRRQDLANYGYTF. The CDR3, as DNA: TGTGCCAGCAGCCGCCGACAGGATTTGGCTAACTATGGCTACACCTTC.